Below are 22 T cell receptor beta chains sequenced from a single sample in a study of T-cell memory formation after mild COVID-19. TCRdb processed the 5' RACE reads anew with MiXCR; each CDR3 protein has one entry. The sample shows tens of thousands of distinct CDR3 sequences, about 16% of them seen only once. Sequenced sample: PBMCs or a T cell subset sorted from them (not recorded which). The receptors here all came from an adult who had mild COVID-19 (a few samples of this study predate the infection). Cell type and time point are not known.

This clonotype was seen more than once but under ten times. The genes are TRBV7-9 and TRBJ2-1; no clear D. Germline V gene data show CDR1 as SEHNR and CDR2 as FQNEAQ (reference sequence). V dropped 1 base and J dropped 9 bases, with 7 bases sitting between them. This CDR3 region has 12 residues. The CDR3 protein is CASSLVPIEQFF. CDR3 coding DNA: TGTGCCAGCAGCTTAGTACCGATTGAGCAGTTCTTC. Full variable domain (rest looked up from reference TRBV7-9 and TRBJ2-1): DTGVSQNPRHKITKRGQNVTFRCDPISEHNRLYWYRQTLGQGPEFLTYFQNEAQLEKSRLLSDRFSAERPKGSFSTLEIQRTEQGDSAMYLCASSLVPIEQFFGPGTRLTVL.

The V gene is TRBV9, the J gene TRBJ2-1, with D perhaps TRBD2 (5 bases). The CDR3 has 14 residues. CDR1 SGDLS and CDR2 YYNGEE come from the germline V gene. V gave up 5 bases and J gave up 8 bases, with 17 bases separating them. The CDR3 DNA follows: TGTGCCAGCAGTGGGAGTTGGGGAATTCATGAGCAGTTCTTC. It codes for CASSGSWGIHEQFF.

This clonotype turned up a few times. V is TRBV7-8 and J is TRBJ2-1, with TRBD2 matching 7 bases. This CDR3 has 15 residues. The V gene end was trimmed by 2 bases and the J gene end by 8 bases; junction bases not matched to a gene: 9. Germline V gene lookup returns CDR1 SGHVS and CDR2 FQNEAQ. The CDR3, as DNA: TGTGCCAGCAGCTTACCGGCGGGAGTGGAATATGAGCAGTTCTTC. Its translation is CASSLPAGVEYEQFF.

This clonotype ranks as medium-sized (0.01 to 0.1%). The rearrangement uses TRBV12-3 or TRBV12-4 and TRBJ2-2; D is uncertain. This CDR3 spans 12 amino acids. Trimming took 7 bases from V and 6 from J, leaving 9 bases between them. Written as DNA, the CDR3 is TGTGCCAGCACCTTCGGGTCCGGGGAGCTGTTTTTT. This encodes CASTFGSGELFF.

This clonotype was detected many times. J is TRBJ1-6 and V is TRBV6-5; TRBD1 matches at 8 bases. From germline, CDR1 is MNHEY and CDR2 SVGAGI. The trim removed 6 bases at V and 7 bases at J, leaving 5 bases unmatched. This CDR3 spans 14 amino acids. The CDR3 spells CASRKRQGNSPLHF. For the CDR3, the DNA is TGTGCCAGCAGAAAGAGACAGGGGAATTCACCCCTCCACTTT.

This sequence joins TRBV6-5 and TRBJ2-3; D remains unclear. Germline V lookup: CDR1 MNHEY, CDR2 SVGAGI. This CDR3 is 13 amino acids long. V lost 1 base to trimming and J lost 2 bases, with 4 bases between them. The CDR3 sequence: CASSYFATDTQYF. The CDR3 bases are TGTGCCAGCAGTTACTTCGCCACAGATACGCAGTATTTT.

There are a few counts of this clonotype. The rearrangement joins TRBV12-3 or TRBV12-4 to TRBJ1-3; D remains ambiguous. Trimming removed 2 bases at V and 3 bases at J, with 5 bases between. The CDR3 totals 13 residues. The CDR3 is CASSLQYGNTIYF. CDR3 in DNA: TGTGCCAGCAGTTTACAATATGGAAACACCATATATTTT.

This clonotype appeared many times. The chain carries TRBV11-2 and TRBJ2-1, with no clear D. This CDR3 is 12 amino acids long. V lost 6 bases, J lost 2 bases, and 5 bases lay in between. Germline V gives CDR1 SGHAT, CDR2 FQNNGV. CDR3 coding DNA: TGTGCCAGCAGGGGTCCCTACAATGAGCAGTTCTTC. This gives the protein CASRGPYNEQFF.

This clonotype was picked up many times. V usage is TRBV6-5 and J usage is TRBJ2-7; D may be TRBD2 (5 bases). Germline V gene lookup returns CDR1 MNHEY and CDR2 SVGAGI. The length of the CDR3 is 13 residues. V was trimmed by 6 bases and J by 4 bases, leaving 13 bases between them. CDR3 nucleotide sequence: TGTGCCAGCAGCCCCCGGGATATTTACGAGCAGTACTTC. Translating it yields CASSPRDIYEQYF.

This clonotype was picked up a small number of times. The chain is built from TRBV7-2 and TRBJ1-2; 8 nucleotides match TRBD1. Germline values: CDR1 SGHTA, CDR2 FQGNSA. The CDR3 spans 15 residues. Trimming removed 1 base from V and 4 bases from J; junction bases left unmatched: 5. The CDR3 loop is CASSLDPGTGYGYTF. For the CDR3, the DNA is TGTGCCAGCAGCTTAGACCCCGGGACAGGCTATGGCTACACCTTC.

This clonotype was observed at least ten times. V is TRBV7-9 and J is TRBJ2-7; D remains ambiguous. Germline V CDR1 and CDR2: SEHNR, FQNEAQ (reference sequence). V was pared by 3 bases and J by 5 bases, with 14 bases between. The CDR3 runs 14 residues. The CDR3 bases are TGTGCCAGCAGCTTTCAAGCGTGGGTTAACGAGCAGTACTTC. Its protein is CASSFQAWVNEQYF.

This clonotype appeared many times. This chain uses TRBV6-2 or TRBV6-3 with TRBJ2-1, with TRBD2 identical over 8 bases. Germline CDR1 reads MNHEY; CDR2 reads SVGEGT. The CDR3 loop spans 14 amino acids. Trimming removed 7 bases from V and 6 bases from J; junction bases left unmatched: 8. In DNA, the CDR3 is TGTGCCAGCAAAGAGACTAGCGTACTCAATGAGCAGTTCTTC. Residues: CASKETSVLNEQFF.

The V call is TRBV5-1, the J call TRBJ1-2; a weak D match, TRBD1 (6 bases). The V end lost 3 bases, the J end lost 5 bases, and 11 bases lay between the germline ends. Germline CDR1 is SGHRS and CDR2 is YFSETQ. The CDR3 extends over 13 amino acids. CDR3 amino acids: CASSWTAQYGYTF. CDR3 DNA: TGCGCCAGCAGCTGGACAGCGCAGTATGGCTACACCTTC.

This clonotype was observed at least ten times. V is TRBV12-3 or TRBV12-4 and J is TRBJ2-7; 10 nucleotides line up with TRBD2. The junction had 14 bases not matched to a gene; V was cut back by 6 bases and J by 3 bases. The CDR3 sequence is 17 residues long. This CDR3 is CASSPGGLAGEGYEQYF. Here the CDR3 DNA reads TGTGCCAGCAGCCCAGGGGGGCTAGCGGGAGAGGGCTACGAGCAGTACTTC.

V usage is TRBV29-1 and J usage is TRBJ1-1, with TRBD1 identical over 7 bases. Germline loops: CDR1 SQVTM, CDR2 ANQGSEA. This CDR3 spans 13 amino acids. V lost 0 bases, J lost 8 bases, and 6 bases stayed unmatched. CDR3 in amino acids: CSVEDLRQGEAFF. The CDR3, as DNA: TGCAGCGTTGAAGACCTTAGACAGGGAGAAGCTTTCTTT.

This clonotype was counted many times. V and J are TRBV29-1 and TRBJ1-3; D not certain. Germline CDR1 and CDR2: SQVTM and ANQGSEA. The CDR3 totals 14 residues. With 4 bases removed from V and 0 bases from J, the gap between germline ends came to 10 bases. The CDR3 protein is CSVGTRNSGNTIYF. CDR3 DNA sequence: TGCAGCGTTGGGACCAGGAACTCTGGAAACACCATATATTTT.

This clonotype was observed at least ten times. The chain is built from TRBV6-1 and TRBJ1-2; possibly TRBD1 for D (5 bases). Germline V gene sequence: CDR1 MNHNS, CDR2 SASEGT. Trimming took off 8 bases at V and 4 bases at J, with 14 bases between the two ends. The CDR3 is made up of 13 amino acids. The CDR3 nucleotides read TGTGCCAGCTTGAGGGGTTCGGGCTATGGCTACACCTTC. Protein product: CASLRGSGYGYTF.

This clonotype was picked up a small number of times. A much bigger clone sits one base away, suggesting this may be a read error. This sequence joins TRBV5-1 and TRBJ1-1, with a weak D call TRBD1 (5 bases). V was clipped by 4 bases and J by 1 base, with 14 bases between them. The CDR3 has 15 amino acids. Per the germline V gene, CDR1 is SGHRS and CDR2 is YFSETQ. DNA for the CDR3: TGCGCCAGCAGCCACTTTCGCGACAGGAACACTGAAGCTTTCTTT. Protein sequence: CASSHFRDRNTEAFF. Supplemented by reference TRBV5-1 and TRBJ1-1, the full variable domain reads KAGVTQTPRYLIKTRGQQVTLSCSPISGHRSVSWYQQTPGQGLQFLFEYFSETQRNKGNFPGRFSGRQFSNSRSEMNVSTLELGDSALYLCASSHFRDRNTEAFFGQGTRLTVV.

Points on this clonotype: Being one base from a much bigger clone, this may be a read error. The genes are TRBV5-1 and TRBJ2-1; 8 nucleotides match TRBD2. Germline assignment: CDR1 SGHRS and CDR2 YFSETQ. Unmatched junction bases numbered 9, after V lost 4 bases and J lost 6 bases. The length of the CDR3 is 15 residues. The CDR3 sequence: CASSEKSGSLNEQFF. The CDR3 region has the DNA TGCGCCAGCAGCGAGAAGAGCGGGAGCCTCAATGAGCAGTTCTTC.

The chain couples TRBV3-1 to TRBJ1-2, with TRBD1 matching over 7 bases. V trimming: 4 bases; J trimming: 4 bases; junction bases outside the gene matches: 6. The germline CDR1 and CDR2 sequences are LGHDT and YNNKEL (reference sequence). CDR3 length equals 14 residues. The CDR3 nucleotides read TGTGCCAGCAGCCTCGGACAGGCCGCCTATGGCTACACCTTC. As protein: CASSLGQAAYGYTF.

This clonotype was recorded many times. The chain has TRBV9 and TRBJ2-5; the match to TRBD2 covers 7 bases. V gave up 0 bases and J gave up 1 base; unmatched junction bases: 3. The CDR3 runs 15 residues. Germline CDR1 and CDR2: SGDLS and YYNGEE. DNA of the CDR3: TGTGCCAGCAGCGTAGCTTGGGGGGGCCAAGAGACCCAGTACTTC. Protein: CASSVAWGGQETQYF.

In this sample, this clonotype turned up many times. This chain links TRBV9 with TRBJ1-1; 8 bases are shared with TRBD1. The CDR3 has 14 amino acids. CDR1 and CDR2 from the germline V gene are SGDLS and YYNGEE. V shed 2 bases, J shed 5 bases, and the junction held 5 bases outside the gene matches. The CDR3 spells CASSVSGTGTEAFF. The DNA for the CDR3 is TGTGCCAGCAGCGTGTCCGGGACAGGAACTGAAGCTTTCTTT.